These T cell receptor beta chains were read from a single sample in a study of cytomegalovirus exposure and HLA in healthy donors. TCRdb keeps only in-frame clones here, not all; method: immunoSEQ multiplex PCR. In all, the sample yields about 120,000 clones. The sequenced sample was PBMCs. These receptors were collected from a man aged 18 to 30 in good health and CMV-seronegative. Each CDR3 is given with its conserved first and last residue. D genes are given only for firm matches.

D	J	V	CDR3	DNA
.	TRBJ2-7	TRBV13	CASSLRNSGQYF	TGTGCCAGCAGCTTGAGGAATTCTGGGCAGTACTTC
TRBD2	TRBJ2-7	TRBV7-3	CASSPGLASRQYF	TGTGCCAGCAGCCCCGGACTAGCCAGTAGGCAGTACTTC
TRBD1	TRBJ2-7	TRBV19	CASSIATGGIYEQYF	TGTGCCAGTAGTATAGCAACAGGGGGTATCTACGAGCAGTACTTC
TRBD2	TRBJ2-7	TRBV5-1	CASSRSGGDSYEQYF	TGCGCCAGCAGCCGTAGCGGGGGGGACTCCTACGAGCAGTACTTC
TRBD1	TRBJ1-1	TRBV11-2	CASSPTTGDTEAFF	TGTGCCAGCAGCCCTACGACAGGGGACACTGAAGCTTTCTTT
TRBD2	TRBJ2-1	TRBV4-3	CASSQEGTSGFYSYNEQFF	TGCGCCAGCAGCCAAGAAGGGACTAGCGGCTTTTACTCCTACAATGAGCAGTTCTTC
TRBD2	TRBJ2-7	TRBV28	CATRDYSYEQYF	TGTGCCACTCGGGACTATTCCTACGAGCAGTACTTC
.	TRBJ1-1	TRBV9	CASSPQSGGRMNTEAFF	TGTGCCAGCAGCCCACAGAGTGGGGGGAGGATGAACACTGAAGCTTTCTTT
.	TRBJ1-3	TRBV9	CASSVEGRLSGNTIYF	TGTGCCAGCAGCGTAGAAGGCAGACTCTCTGGAAACACCATATATTTT
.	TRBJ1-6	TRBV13	CASSIGSWGSPLHF	TGTGCCAGCAGCATCGGGAGCTGGGGGTCACCCCTCCACTTT
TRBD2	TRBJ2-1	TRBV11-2	CASSILAGVFDEQFF	TGTGCCAGCAGCATACTAGCGGGAGTGTTCGATGAGCAGTTCTTC
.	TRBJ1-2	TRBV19	CASSTELGYGYTF	TGTGCCAGTAGTACTGAACTCGGCTATGGCTACACCTTC
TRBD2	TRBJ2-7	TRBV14	CASSPNLLAGAHEQYF	TGTGCCAGCAGCCCGAATTTACTAGCGGGAGCCCACGAGCAGTACTTC
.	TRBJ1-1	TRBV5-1	CASSFASSHRQAEAFF	TGCGCCAGCAGCTTCGCTTCAAGCCACCGACAGGCTGAAGCTTTCTTT
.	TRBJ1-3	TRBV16	CASSQERVHPGNTIYF	TGTGCCAGCAGCCAAGAGCGGGTTCATCCTGGAAACACCATATATTTT
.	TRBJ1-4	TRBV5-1	CASSFGRGNEKLFF	TGCGCCAGCAGCTTTGGACGGGGTAATGAAAAACTGTTTTTT
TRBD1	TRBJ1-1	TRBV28	CASSLIRDRRTEAFF	TGTGCCAGCAGTTTAATCAGGGACAGGAGGACTGAAGCTTTCTTT
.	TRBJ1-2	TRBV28	CASSLYPRDGYTF	TGTGCCAGCAGTTTATATCCGCGGGATGGCTACACCTTC
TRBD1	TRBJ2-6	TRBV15	CATSRGQGHSGANVLTF	TGTGCCACCAGCAGGGGACAGGGACACTCTGGGGCCAACGTCCTGACTTTC
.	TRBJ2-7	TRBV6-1	CASSGQYPSYEQYF	TGTGCCAGCAGTGGACAGTACCCCTCCTACGAGCAGTACTTC
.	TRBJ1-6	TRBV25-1	CASMRSPYNSPLHF	TGTGCCAGCATGAGGAGCCCCTATAATTCACCCCTCCACTTT
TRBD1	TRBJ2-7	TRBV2	CASEGAFEQYF	TGTGCCAGCGAGGGGGCCTTCGAGCAGTACTTC
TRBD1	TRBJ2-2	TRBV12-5	CASGLDRGHGSAIGELFF	TGTGCTAGTGGTCTTGACAGGGGGCACGGATCTGCAATCGGGGAGCTGTTTTTT
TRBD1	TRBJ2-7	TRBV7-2	CASSLAPTPRGRYEQYF	TGTGCCAGCAGCTTAGCCCCCACCCCCAGGGGGAGATACGAGCAGTACTTC
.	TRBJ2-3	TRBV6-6	CASGAGEYTDTQYF	TGTGCCAGCGGTGCCGGGGAATACACAGATACGCAGTATTTT
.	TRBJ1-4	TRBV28	CASSLTSEGTNEKLFF	TGTGCCAGCAGTCTCACTTCGGAGGGAACTAATGAAAAACTGTTTTTT
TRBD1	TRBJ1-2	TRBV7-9	CASSLGTVPHYGYTF	TGTGCCAGCAGCTTGGGGACAGTGCCACACTATGGCTACACCTTC
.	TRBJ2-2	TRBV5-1	CASSLALATNTGELFF	TGCGCCAGCAGCCTGGCTCTAGCGACCAACACCGGGGAGCTGTTTTTT
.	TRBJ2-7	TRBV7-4	CASSLERPIYEQYF	TGTGCCAGCAGCTTAGAGCGTCCGATCTACGAGCAGTACTTC
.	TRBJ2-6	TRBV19	CASSTRGSSGANVLTF	TGTGCCAGTAGTACCCGGGGGTCATCTGGGGCCAACGTCCTGACTTTC
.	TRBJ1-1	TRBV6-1	CASSELPSREAFF	TGTGCCAGCAGTGAACTACCGAGCCGGGAAGCTTTCTTT
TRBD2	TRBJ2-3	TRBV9	CASSGSGRADTQYF	TGTGCCAGCAGCGGGAGCGGGAGGGCAGATACGCAGTATTTT
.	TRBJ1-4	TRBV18	CASSPLSGSLNEKLFF	TGTGCCAGCTCACCGTTATCTGGGAGCTTAAATGAAAAACTGTTTTTT
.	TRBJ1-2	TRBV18	CASSPLAGEGGYTF	TGTGCCAGCTCACCACTAGCGGGTGAGGGTGGCTACACCTTC
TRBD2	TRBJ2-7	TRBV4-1	CASSQVSGISYEQYF	TGCGCCAGCAGCCAAGTTAGCGGGATTTCCTACGAGCAGTACTTC
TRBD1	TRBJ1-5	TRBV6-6	CASSYSTGGGQPQHF	TGTGCCAGCAGTTACTCCACAGGGGGCGGTCAGCCCCAGCATTTT
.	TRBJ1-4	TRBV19	CASNSYQGRRDGRISTNEKLFF	TGTGCCAGTAATTCTTATCAAGGCCGCAGGGACGGGAGAATTTCAACTAATGAAAAACTGTTTTTT
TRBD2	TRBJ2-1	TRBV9	CASSVGGTSSLNEQFF	TGTGCCAGCAGCGTAGGTGGGACTAGCTCCCTCAATGAGCAGTTCTTC
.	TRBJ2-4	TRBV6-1	CASSEWGSLQYF	TGTGCCAGCAGTGAATGGGGCTCGCTTCAGTACTTC
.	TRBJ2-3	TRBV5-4	CASSLDQSTDTQYF	TGTGCCAGCAGCTTAGATCAGAGCACAGATACGCAGTATTTT
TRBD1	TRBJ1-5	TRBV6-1	CASSEPTGVNQPQHF	TGTGCCAGCAGTGAACCAACAGGGGTGAATCAGCCCCAGCATTTT
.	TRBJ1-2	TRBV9	CASRRQLVGYGYTF	TGTGCCAGCAGAAGACAATTAGTGGGCTATGGCTACACCTTC
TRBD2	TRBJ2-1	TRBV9	CASSVGPQVWLAGNNEQFF	TGTGCCAGCAGCGTAGGCCCCCAGGTGTGGCTAGCGGGTAACAATGAGCAGTTCTTC
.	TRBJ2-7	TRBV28	CATWTVTYEQYF	TGTGCCACCTGGACTGTCACCTACGAGCAGTACTTC
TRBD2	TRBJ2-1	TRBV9	CASNPSGSLSYNEQFF	TGTGCCAGCAACCCCAGCGGGAGTCTCTCCTACAATGAGCAGTTCTTC
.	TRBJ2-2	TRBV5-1	CASSSQGIGELFF	TGCGCCAGCAGCTCACAGGGTATCGGGGAGCTGTTTTTT
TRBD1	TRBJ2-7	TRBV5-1	CASSPGQGHYEQYF	TGCGCCAGCAGCCCCGGACAGGGACACTACGAGCAGTACTTC
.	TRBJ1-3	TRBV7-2	CASSPGGSGNTIYF	TGTGCCAGCAGCCCCGGCGGCTCTGGAAACACCATATATTTT
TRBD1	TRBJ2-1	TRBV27	CASQGQPYNEQFF	TGTGCCAGCCAGGGACAGCCCTACAATGAGCAGTTCTTC
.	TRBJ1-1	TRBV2	CASYATASTEAFF	TGTGCCAGCTATGCGACAGCAAGCACTGAAGCTTTCTTT
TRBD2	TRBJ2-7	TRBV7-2	CASSRGGAPSSYEQYF	TGTGCCAGCAGCCGCGGGGGAGCGCCTAGCTCCTACGAGCAGTACTTC